The rows below give T cell receptor beta chains drawn from one sample of a study of radiation and T cells in renal cell carcinoma. Clones were read by immunoSEQ multiplex PCR, and TCRdb kept only the in-frame ones, dropping some. The sample consists of roughly 9,300 clones, roughly 60% of them appearing once. Material: tumor tissue, obtained from a patient whose treatment included radiotherapy and nephrectomy. The source is a woman aged 45-60 years with renal cell carcinoma. Both conserved end residues are part of each CDR3. Each record gives: V gene, CDR3 protein.

TRBV27,CASSSRVEQPQHF
TRBV19,CASISPRDRGTDTQYF
TRBV5-1,CASNPGGQGAGDTQYF
TRBV5-4,CASSLPSGETQYF
TRBV5-1,CASSLIRQEVTDTQYF
TRBV7-2,CASSPPRYTGELFF
TRBV27,CASSPEYGDEKLFF
TRBV6-5,CASSYSSREGVPEQYF
TRBV27,CASNPPDSSNQPQHF
TRBV28,CASSTTGGYGYTF
TRBV7-2,CASRRLRVSLMNTEAFF
TRBV7-2,CASSWGGVKSYEQYF
TRBV13,CASSLDRDGNEQFF
TRBV5-4,CASSQGATGSTDTQYF
TRBV9,CASSVAAGVPGELFF
TRBV5-6,CASSLFGSSNQPQHF